This T cell receptor (beta chain) is drawn from a study of T cells after yellow fever vaccination. Germline-derived CDR1 and CDR2 are MNHNS and SASEGT. V was clipped by 7 bases and J by 1 base, with 8 bases between them. The CDR3 runs to 13 residues. In its sample, this clonotype was seen a few times. A much larger clone sits a single nucleotide away, making a read error possible. TCRdb passed the 5' RACE reads through MiXCR, listing each CDR3 protein once. The sample lists about 500,000 distinct CDR3 sequences; less than 20% were seen once. The source is a man younger than 30 who received the YFV17D yellow fever vaccine. The chain employs TRBV6-1 and TRBJ2-4; possibly TRBD2 for D (6 bases). The sequencing used PBMCs, collected 5 days after the first yellow fever vaccination. The CDR3 region is CASTGGAKNIQYF. As DNA, the CDR3 is TGTGCCAGCACTGGGGGGGCCAAAAACATTCAGTACTTC.